The 9 T cell receptor beta chains below were found in one sample sequenced in a study of cytomegalovirus exposure and HLA in healthy donors. With 60 Vbeta and 13 Jbeta primers, the PCR was carried out. Sequencing was performed with immunoSEQ multiplex PCR; in TCRdb, only in-frame clones are kept and a portion is missing. The table has about 140,000 clones, under 80% seen once. Material: PBMCs. All receptors derive from a woman in her forties or fifties in good health and CMV-seropositive.

This clone was counted only a few times. The chain carries TRBV11-2 and TRBJ2-1; a possible D gene is TRBD2 (7 bases). The CDR3 covers 18 residues. Germline values: CDR1 SGHAT, CDR2 FQNNGV. V was shortened by 0 bases and J by 3 bases, with 18 bases between the two germline ends. The DNA for the CDR3 is TGTGCCAGCAGCTTAGATGGTATAAGGGGGGGGCTCTACAATGAGCAGTTCTTC. It translates to CASSLDGIRGGLYNEQFF.

The chain links TRBV18 to TRBJ1-2; D perhaps matches TRBD1 (6 bases). This CDR3 has 17 amino acids. CDR1 is KGHSH, CDR2 LQKENI, per germline. V was clipped by 0 bases and J by 2 bases, with 16 bases between them. The CDR3 DNA reads TGTGCCAGCTCACCACCTGGGGTGCGGCAGGGGAACTATGGCTACACCTTC. Its protein is CASSPPGVRQGNYGYTF.

The rearrangement links TRBV4-2 to TRBJ1-5; unclear D gene. Germline V CDR1 and CDR2: LGHNA, YNFKEQ. This CDR3 spans 15 amino acids. V was shortened by 2 bases and J by 4 bases, with 12 bases between the two germline ends. CDR3 sequence reads: CASSQSSNGNQPQHF. For the CDR3, the DNA is TGTGCCAGCAGCCAATCCTCTAACGGGAATCAGCCCCAGCATTTT.

The J gene is TRBJ1-2, the V gene TRBV28; possible D gene TRBD1, 5 bases. Germline assignment: CDR1 MDHEN and CDR2 SYDVKM. This CDR3 comprises 15 residues. Trimming removed 8 bases at V and 5 bases at J, with 21 bases between. The CDR3 DNA reads as TGTGCCAGCCGGCTATGGGACCCAGCGGGGTATGGCTACACCTTC. Its protein is CASRLWDPAGYGYTF.

In the case of this clone: The sample carries other DNA sequences with the same CDR3. The chain combines TRBV6-4 with TRBJ2-2; D possibly corresponds to TRBD2 (5 bases). CDR3 length equals 12 residues. Germline V CDR1 and CDR2: MRHNA, SNTAGT. CDR3 nucleotide sequence: TGTCAAGGAGGTCGAAACACCGGGGAGCTGTTTTTT. Translating gives CQGGRNTGELFF.

This clone was seen only once. The V call is TRBV2, the J call TRBJ2-5; 7 positions match TRBD1. Germline V gives CDR1 SNHLY, CDR2 FYNNEI. The J segment lost 5 bases and the V segment lost 6 bases, leaving 18 bases of the junction unmatched. The CDR3 totals 17 residues. The CDR3 loop reads CASSVDRRQGGIETQYF. The DNA for the CDR3 is TGTGCCAGCAGCGTGGACAGGCGCCAAGGAGGTATCGAGACCCAGTACTTC.

The gene calls are TRBV7-2 and TRBJ2-3, with D maybe TRBD2 (6 bases). Trimming cost V 1 base and J 4 bases, with 18 bases left between them. CDR3 size: 17 residues. Germline CDR1 and CDR2: SGHTA and FQGNSA. CDR3 nucleotide sequence: TGTGCCAGCAGCTTAGAACCGGCGGGGAGCCTCTCAGATACGCAGTATTTT. Protein: CASSLEPAGSLSDTQYF.

The rearrangement uses TRBV7-2 and TRBJ2-7; 8 bases agree with TRBD1. Germline-derived CDR1 and CDR2 are SGHTA and FQGNSA. The trim removed 5 bases at V and 4 bases at J, leaving 10 bases unmatched. This CDR3 is built from 15 residues. The CDR3 nucleotides read TGTGCCAGCAGCCGAGGGACAGGCGCCGGGTACGAGCAGTACTTC. Translating it yields CASSRGTGAGYEQYF.

The chain has TRBV2 and TRBJ1-1; possible D gene TRBD1, 5 bases. There are 14 residues in the CDR3. CDR1 and CDR2 from the germline V gene are SNHLY and FYNNEI. Trimming pared 8 bases from V and 1 base from J, leaving 14 bases between. Here the CDR3 reads CASGRDSWNTEAFF. CDR3 nucleotides: TGTGCCAGCGGACGGGACTCTTGGAACACTGAAGCTTTCTTT. The full variable domain, with the rest looked up from reference TRBV2 and TRBJ1-1, is EPEVTQTPSHQVTQMGQEVILRCVPISNHLYFYWYRQILGQKVEFLVSFYNNEISEKSEIFDDQFSVERPDGSNFTLKIRSTKLEDSAMYFCASGRDSWNTEAFFGQGTRLTVV.